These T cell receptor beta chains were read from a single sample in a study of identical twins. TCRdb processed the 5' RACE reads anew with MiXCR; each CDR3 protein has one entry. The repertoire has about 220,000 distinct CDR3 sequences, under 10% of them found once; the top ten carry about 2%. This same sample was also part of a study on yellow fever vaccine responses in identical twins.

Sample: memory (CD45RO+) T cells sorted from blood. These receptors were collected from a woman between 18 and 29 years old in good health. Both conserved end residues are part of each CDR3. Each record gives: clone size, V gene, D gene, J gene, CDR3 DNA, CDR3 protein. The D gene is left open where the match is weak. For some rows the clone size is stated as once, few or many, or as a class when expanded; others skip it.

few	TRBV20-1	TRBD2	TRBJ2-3	TGCAGTGCTAGACCCATGACTAGCGGGAGTACAGATACGCAGTATTTT	CSARPMTSGSTDTQYF
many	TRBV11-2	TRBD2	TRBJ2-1	TGTGCCAGCAGCTTATTTTCCCTAGCGGGAGTCACCAATGAGCAGTTCTTC	CASSLFSLAGVTNEQFF
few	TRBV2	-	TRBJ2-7	TGTGCCAGCAGTGTGGTTTACGAGCAGTACTTC	CASSVVYEQYF
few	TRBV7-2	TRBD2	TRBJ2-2	TGTGCCAGCAGCCCCGCGGGGACTAGAGGTTCCGGGGAGCTGTTTTTT	CASSPAGTRGSGELFF
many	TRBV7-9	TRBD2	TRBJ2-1	TGTGCCAGCAGCTCCCCTACTGGGCGGGAGCGGGCCAATGAGCAGTTCTTC	CASSSPTGRERANEQFF
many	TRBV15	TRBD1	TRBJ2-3	TGTGCCACCAGCAGAGCTGGAGGGACAGGGGTGGGTGATACGCAGTATTTT	CATSRAGGTGVGDTQYF
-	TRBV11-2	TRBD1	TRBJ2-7	TGTGCCAGCAGCTTAAATGGACAGGGGGACTTTGAGCAGTACTTC	CASSLNGQGDFEQYF
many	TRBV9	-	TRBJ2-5	TGTGCCAGCAGCGTATGGAGTCGGGGAATGGAGGGGACCCAGTACTTC	CASSVWSRGMEGTQYF
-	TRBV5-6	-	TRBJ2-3	TGTGCCAGCAAATTACAGGGACCAGATACGCAGTATTTT	CASKLQGPDTQYF
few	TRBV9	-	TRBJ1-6	TGTGCCAGCAGCGCCCACGAGGAGCCACATAATTCACCCCTCCACTTT	CASSAHEEPHNSPLHF
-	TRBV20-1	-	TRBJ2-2	TGCAGTGCCCAAAGTAAGGGGTGGACCGGGGAGCTGTTTTTT	CSAQSKGWTGELFF
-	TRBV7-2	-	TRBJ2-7	TGTGCCAGCAGCTTGGGGCAACGGTCCTACGAGCAGTACTTC	CASSLGQRSYEQYF
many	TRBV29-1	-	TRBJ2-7	TGCAGCGTTGTGATACAGACCGCCTACGAGCAGTACTTC	CSVVIQTAYEQYF